The 28 T cell receptor beta chains below come from one sample, sequenced in a study of early T cells in non-severe SARS-CoV-2 infection. TCRdb called the 5' RACE reads again in MiXCR, with one record for every CDR3 protein. The table has some 81,000 distinct CDR3 sequences, 8.5% to 10% seen once. The sequenced material came from whole blood. The receptors were gathered from an adult who was a healthcare worker with PCR-confirmed SARS-CoV-2 infection or an uninfected control (not recorded which).

J is TRBJ2-2 and V is TRBV24-1, with D possibly matching TRBD1 (6 bases). The germline V and J ends were trimmed by 1 base and 6 bases, with 23 bases remaining between them. The CDR3 sequence is 19 residues long. The germline V gene encodes CDR1 KGHDR and CDR2 SFDVKD. Here the CDR3 DNA reads TGTGCCACCAGTGATTTCGGCCAGGATAGCCTTGAGGGGGCCGGGGAGCTGTTTTTT. It specifies CATSDFGQDSLEGAGELFF.

This clonotype has a count of ten or more. This chain's CDR3 is CASSAGTYEQYF. CDR3 bases: TGTGCCAGCAGCGCAGGCACCTACGAGCAGTACTTC. This chain connects TRBV7-9 to TRBJ2-7; D is unresolved. Germline CDR1 and CDR2: SEHNR and FQNEAQ (reference sequence). V was cut by 5 bases and J by 2 bases, with 7 bases left in between. This CDR3 is built from 12 residues.

By sample fraction, this clonotype is medium-sized (0.01 to 0.1%). Written as DNA, the CDR3 is TGTGCCAGCTCACCATCACAGGGGGTCTCCTACGAGCAGTACTTC. Translating gives CASSPSQGVSYEQYF. This chain links TRBV18 with TRBJ2-7; 8 nucleotides match TRBD1. V dropped 2 bases and J dropped 0; count of bases not matched to a gene: 3. Germline loops: CDR1 KGHSH, CDR2 LQKENI. The CDR3 runs to 15 residues.

This clonotype came up many times. The rearrangement links TRBV6-5 to TRBJ2-7; 11 bases agree with TRBD2. Germline-derived CDR1 and CDR2 are MNHEY and SVGAGI. The CDR3 has 17 residues. Trimming removed 1 base from V and 6 bases from J; junction bases left unmatched: 11. The CDR3 sequence is CASSYWTTSGSFGEQYF. In DNA, the CDR3 is TGTGCCAGCAGTTACTGGACTACTAGCGGGAGTTTCGGCGAGCAGTACTTC.

The chain combines TRBV7-9 with TRBJ2-2; D possibly corresponds to TRBD1 (7 bases). Germline CDR1 and CDR2: SEHNR and FQNEAQ (reference sequence). V lost 3 bases, J lost 0 bases, and 14 bases lay in between. There are 17 residues in the CDR3. The CDR3 is CASSFPRGAPNTGELFF. CDR3 coding DNA: TGTGCCAGCAGCTTCCCCAGGGGGGCCCCGAACACCGGGGAGCTGTTTTTT.

This clonotype was seen repeatedly, ten times or more. The chain recombines TRBV7-3 with TRBJ2-2, with TRBD1 as a possible D gene (5 bases). The CDR3 runs to 14 residues. The germline V gene has CDR1 SGHTA and CDR2 FQGTGA. Trimming cost V 2 bases and J 5 bases, with 9 bases left between them. CDR3 nucleotide sequence: TGTGCCAGCAGCTTACAGGGTTGGACCGGGGAGCTGTTTTTT. It yields the protein CASSLQGWTGELFF.

This sequence joins TRBV11-2 and TRBJ1-6; D is uncertain. CDR1 and CDR2 from the germline V gene are SGHAT and FQNNGV. The CDR3 runs to 15 residues. V was shortened by 3 bases and J by 2 bases, with 8 bases between the two germline ends. CDR3 in amino acids: CASSFGDPYNSPLHF. Written as DNA, the CDR3 is TGTGCCAGCAGCTTCGGCGATCCCTATAATTCACCCCTCCACTTT.

This clonotype has ten or more counts. The chain has TRBV11-2 and TRBJ2-7; 11 bases fit TRBD1. This CDR3 is built from 17 residues. Germline V lookup: CDR1 SGHAT, CDR2 FQNNGV. V lost 6 bases to trimming and J lost 2 bases; unmatched junction nucleotides: 12. Here the CDR3 DNA reads TGTGCCAGCAGGAAATTACGGGTGGACAGGGGGCCCTACGAGCAGTACTTC. This translates into CASRKLRVDRGPYEQYF.

This clonotype was seen a few times. The J gene is TRBJ2-7, the V gene TRBV7-6; TRBD1 matches at 8 bases. This CDR3 is 16 amino acids long. V shed 1 base and J 6 bases; nucleotides not matched to a gene: 11. Germline V gene lookup returns CDR1 SGHVS and CDR2 FNYEAQ. CDR3 nucleotides: TGTGCCAGCAGCTTAGTCGAGGACAGGGACTCAGCCGAGCAGTACTTC. Translation: CASSLVEDRDSAEQYF. The complete variable domain, with remaining parts taken from reference TRBV7-6 and TRBJ2-7, reads GAGVSQSPRYKVTKRGQDVALRCDPISGHVSLYWYRQALGQGPEFLTYFNYEAQQDKSGLPNDRFSAERPEGSISTLTIQRTEQRDSAMYRCASSLVEDRDSAEQYFGPGTRLTVT.

This clonotype was found many times. This sequence joins TRBV28 and TRBJ1-1, with TRBD1 identical over 7 bases. The CDR3 spans 15 residues. Germline assignment: CDR1 MDHEN and CDR2 SYDVKM. The junction had 11 bases not matched to a gene; V was cut back by 7 bases and J by 3 bases. The CDR3 nucleotides read TGTGCCAGCACATCTCCCCTTACAGGGGACACTGAAGCTTTCTTT. Translated: CASTSPLTGDTEAFF.

This clonotype has a count of ten or more. V usage is TRBV27 and J usage is TRBJ2-7; 8 bases match TRBD2. Germline assignment: CDR1 MNHEY and CDR2 SMNVEV (reference sequence). The CDR3 loop spans 15 amino acids. Losses at the gene ends were 4 bases for V and 6 bases for J; bases not matched to a gene: 11. The CDR3 DNA follows: TGTGCCAGCAGTTCTCCCAGCGGGAGTGGCTCCGAGCAGTACTTC. Amino acids: CASSSPSGSGSEQYF.

This clonotype has a count of ten or more. The rearrangement links TRBV20-1 to TRBJ2-1, with D unresolved. The ends were cut back, 6 bases at V and 6 bases at J, with 9 bases in the middle. This CDR3 comprises 11 residues. Per germline, CDR1 DFQATT and CDR2 SNEGSKA (reference sequence). The CDR3 DNA reads TGCAGTGCCCCCGTTCCCAATGAGCAGTTCTTC. This codes for CSAPVPNEQFF.

The chain combines TRBV5-1 with TRBJ2-6; 7 bases agree with TRBD1. This CDR3 spans 15 amino acids. The germline CDR1 and CDR2 sequences are SGHRS and YFSETQ. Losses at the gene ends were 3 bases for V and 2 bases for J; bases not matched to a gene: 2. CDR3: CASSSDRAGANVLTF. The CDR3 DNA follows: TGCGCCAGCAGCTCTGACAGGGCTGGGGCCAACGTCCTGACTTTC.

The chain is built from TRBV12-3 or TRBV12-4 and TRBJ1-3; D possibly corresponds to TRBD1 (6 bases). The CDR3 length is 13 residues. V shed 9 bases and J shed 2 bases, with 11 bases lying between them. CDR3: CASAQGAGNTIYF. The CDR3 DNA follows: TGTGCCAGTGCACAGGGCGCTGGAAACACCATATATTTT.

In this sample, this clonotype is medium-sized (0.01 to 0.1%). V and J are TRBV5-1 and TRBJ2-2; no clear D gene. V was cut by 5 bases and J by 6 bases, with 14 bases left in between. The CDR3 is 14 residues long. CDR1 is SGHRS and CDR2 is YFSETQ in the germline V gene. CDR3 DNA sequence: TGCGCCAGCAGTGAGCCGAGTCGTCCCGGGGAGCTGTTTTTT. Its protein is CASSEPSRPGELFF.

In this sample, this clonotype turned up many times. The chain joins TRBV27 to TRBJ2-3; possibly TRBD2 for D (5 bases). Germline assignment: CDR1 MNHEY and CDR2 SMNVEV (reference sequence). The CDR3 runs 17 residues. V lost 1 base, J lost 6 bases, and 20 bases lay in between. CDR3 nucleotide sequence: TGTGCCAGCAGTTTATATACGGGGTGGTCTGCGTCGGATACGCAGTATTTT. It codes for CASSLYTGWSASDTQYF.

Ten or more counts support this clonotype. The gene calls are TRBV20-1 and TRBJ1-1; D ambiguous. CDR1 and CDR2 (germline): DFQATT, SNEGSKA (reference sequence). Trimming shortened V by 0 bases and J by 0 bases, and 14 bases separated the two germline ends. This CDR3 has 16 amino acids. CDR3 amino acids: CSARDPGRELNTEAFF. CDR3 nucleotides: TGCAGTGCTAGAGATCCAGGCAGAGAGCTGAACACTGAAGCTTTCTTT.

V is TRBV5-1 and J is TRBJ2-2; 12 nucleotides line up with TRBD2. The CDR3 has 15 residues. Germline V gene data show CDR1 as SGHRS and CDR2 as YFSETQ. V was pared by 3 bases and J by 7 bases, with 4 bases of the junction left unmatched. The CDR3 DNA reads as TGCGCCAGCAGCTCAGGACTAGCGGGGCTCGGGGAGCTGTTTTTT. The encoded protein is CASSSGLAGLGELFF.

This clonotype was seen many times. The V gene is TRBV5-1, the J gene TRBJ1-5; 7 bases agree with TRBD1. V gave up 0 bases and J gave up 4 bases; unmatched junction bases: 4. Germline-derived CDR1 and CDR2 are SGHRS and YFSETQ. The CDR3 sequence is 15 residues long. The CDR3 nucleotides read TGCGCCAGCAGCTTGGGGTCAGGGGGTAATCAGCCCCAGCATTTT. The encoded protein is CASSLGSGGNQPQHF. The variable domain in full, with the rest retrieved from reference TRBV5-1 and TRBJ1-5, is KAGVTQTPRYLIKTRGQQVTLSCSPISGHRSVSWYQQTPGQGLQFLFEYFSETQRNKGNFPGRFSGRQFSNSRSEMNVSTLELGDSALYLCASSLGSGGNQPQHFGDGTRLSIL.

This clonotype was recorded a few times. The chain links TRBV7-9 to TRBJ2-2, with D hard to call. V lost 2 bases and J lost 0, with 13 bases in between. The germline CDR1 and CDR2 sequences are SEHNR and FQNEAQ (reference sequence). This CDR3 comprises 17 residues. CDR3 sequence: CASSLSGGGTNTGELFF. The CDR3 nucleotides read TGTGCCAGCAGCTTATCCGGCGGCGGTACGAACACCGGGGAGCTGTTTTTT.

The sample holds many counts of this clonotype. The chain couples TRBV28 to TRBJ1-2; tentative D call: TRBD1 (5 bases). Germline values: CDR1 MDHEN, CDR2 SYDVKM. The ends were cut back, 8 bases at V and 4 bases at J, with 14 bases in the middle. The CDR3 sequence is 13 residues long. CDR3 DNA sequence: TGTGCCAGCCAGGGAGGTCAGGGCTATGGCTACACCTTC. This encodes CASQGGQGYGYTF.

The chain combines TRBV20-1 with TRBJ2-1; 7 bases fit TRBD2. Unmatched junction bases numbered 8, after V lost 8 bases and J lost 7 bases. The CDR3 covers 12 residues. Germline CDR1 reads DFQATT; CDR2 reads SNEGSKA (reference sequence). CDR3 residues: CSCSRESNEQFF. DNA for the CDR3: TGCAGTTGCTCGCGGGAGTCGAATGAGCAGTTCTTC.

This clonotype was picked up many times. The V gene is TRBV6-1, the J gene TRBJ1-1, with D maybe TRBD1 (6 bases). Between the trimmed V and J ends, which lost 2 bases and 2 bases, there was a span of 12 bases. Germline V gene data show CDR1 as MNHNS and CDR2 as SASEGT. The length of the CDR3 is 15 residues. The CDR3 nucleotides read TGTGCCAGCAGTGAACCCCAGGGGATTAACACTGAAGCTTTCTTT. Protein: CASSEPQGINTEAFF.

This clonotype was recorded at least ten times. The chain employs TRBV7-3 and TRBJ2-2; TRBD2 is a possible D gene (6 bases). Per germline, CDR1 SGHTA and CDR2 FQGTGA. The CDR3 spans 15 residues. Trimming took 4 bases from V and 2 from J, leaving 11 bases between them. The CDR3 spells CASSSGTFNTGELFF. In DNA form, the CDR3 reads TGTGCCAGCAGCTCCGGGACTTTCAACACCGGGGAGCTGTTTTTT.

This clonotype was observed at least ten times. This chain connects TRBV6-6 to TRBJ1-1; D gene ambiguous. Germline V gene lookup returns CDR1 MNHNY and CDR2 SVGAGI (reference sequence). This CDR3 region has 13 residues. V dropped 1 base and J dropped 5 bases, with 8 bases sitting between them. The CDR3 sequence is CASSYLRETEAFF. For the CDR3, the DNA is TGTGCCAGCAGTTACTTGAGAGAAACTGAAGCTTTCTTT.

The genes are TRBV28 and TRBJ2-1; 8 positions agree with TRBD1. CDR3 length: 15 amino acids. Germline assignment: CDR1 MDHEN and CDR2 SYDVKM. Trimming at V came to 6 bases and at J to 3 bases, leaving 7 bases not matched to a gene. CDR3 region: CASSKYRGYYNEQFF. In DNA, the CDR3 is TGTGCCAGCAGCAAGTACAGGGGGTACTACAATGAGCAGTTCTTC.

This clonotype was detected a few times. The chain uses TRBV29-1 and TRBJ2-1; a weak D match, TRBD2 (6 bases). Trimming cost V 6 bases and J 12 bases, with 30 bases left between them. The CDR3 is 16 amino acids. Looked up from germline, CDR1 is SQVTM and CDR2 is ANQGSEA. CDR3 in amino acids: CSVNTALASALGGQFF. CDR3 nucleotide sequence: TGCAGCGTGAATACCGCATTGGCTAGCGCCCTGGGGGGGCAGTTCTTC.

This clonotype was seen only a few times. The rearrangement uses TRBV12-3 or TRBV12-4 and TRBJ1-5; D unresolved. The V end was cut by 7 bases, the J end by 6 bases, with 16 bases between. The CDR3 is 14 residues long. CDR3 sequence (DNA): TGTGCCAGCACTAAGGACCGAGGCAGTCAGCCCCAGCATTTT. The encoded protein is CASTKDRGSQPQHF.